This TCR beta chain originates from a study of CD8 T cells in Susac syndrome. CD8+ and CD4+ T cells taken from blood had their TCR beta sequenced. Random hexamers were used to reverse transcribe the RNA input (roughly 0.5 to 1 ug). Via MiXCR, TCRdb re-called the immunoSEQ multiplex PCR reads, giving one row per CDR3 protein. The repertoire holds around 300,000 distinct CDR3 sequences, with about 88% as singletons. The CDR3 covers 13 residues. Trimming cost V 5 bases and J 3 bases; bases outside gene matches: 1. Germline loops: CDR1 GTSNPN, CDR2 SVGIG (reference sequence). The chain joins TRBV30 to TRBJ2-2; 9 nucleotides match TRBD1. The TCR sequence derives from a human donor with multiple sclerosis. Sequencing used CD8+ T cells from PBMCs. In nucleotides, the CDR3 is TGTGCCTGGTGGACAGGGGACACCGGGGAGCTGTTTTTT. Translating it yields CAWWTGDTGELFF.